This is a list of T cell receptor beta chains from one sample in a study of molecular identifiers for immune sequencing clone quantification. TCRdb fed the PCR reads into MiXCR, producing one record per CDR3 protein. The sample has about 65,000 distinct CDR3 sequences, less than 20% seen once. Material: naive CD8+ T cells from blood, with Jurkat cell RNA spiked in. These TCRs come from a human donor in good health. Some libraries in this study had Jurkat cell RNA spiked in. CDR3s include the opening cysteine and the closing phenylalanine or tryptophan. The order of the fields is V gene, D gene, J gene, clone size, CDR3 DNA, CDR3 protein. The D gene is left open where the match is weak. Not all rows give a size; the values are once, few, many and, for expanded clones, a class.

>TRBV5-1|-|TRBJ2-3|many
TGCGCCAGCAGCTTGGATCACCGGTCCTCCACAGATACGCAGTATTTT
CASSLDHRSSTDTQYF
>TRBV15|TRBD2|TRBJ2-2|many
TGTGCCACCAGCAGAGATATGCTAGCGGGAGGCGGAGGCGGGGAGCTGTTTTTT
CATSRDMLAGGGGGELFF
>TRBV24-1|TRBD1|TRBJ1-1|many
TGTGCCACCAGTGACCCAGACAGGGACACTGAAGCTTTCTTT
CATSDPDRDTEAFF
>TRBV20-1|-|TRBJ1-1|many
TGCAGTGCTAGAGAAGCGGTCGCGGGGGCTGAAGCTTTCTTT
CSAREAVAGAEAFF
>TRBV19|-|TRBJ2-7|-
TGTGCCACTGCGCTCGGAGGGCCATCATACGAGCAGTACTTC
CATALGGPSYEQYF
>TRBV28|-|TRBJ1-5|many
TGTGCCAGCACCCCCAGAAGTGTTTATAGCAATCAGCCCCAGCATTTT
CASTPRSVYSNQPQHF
>TRBV28|-|TRBJ1-1|few
TGTGCCAGCAGTTATTCCGGGGATGAAGCTTTCTTT
CASSYSGDEAFF
>TRBV27|-|TRBJ1-1|-
TGTGCCAGCAGTTTGACGGGGCTGATGAACACTGAAGCTTTCTTT
CASSLTGLMNTEAFF
>TRBV3-1|-|TRBJ2-2|many
TGTGCCAGCAGCGACTATCTGCGGAGTGCGAACACCGGGGAGCTGTTTTTT
CASSDYLRSANTGELFF
>TRBV12-5|TRBD1|TRBJ2-3|-
TGTGCTGGTGGTTCCTGGACAGGGGGCTTGAGGACAGATACGCAGTATTTT
CAGGSWTGGLRTDTQYF
>TRBV6-2/TRBV6-3|TRBD1|TRBJ2-7|many
TGTGCCAGCAGTTACTGGGGTGGACAGGACGAGCAGTACTTC
CASSYWGGQDEQYF
>TRBV20-1|TRBD2|TRBJ2-7|-
TGCAGTGCTAGAGGACTAGCGGGTACCGACCTTCCCGAGCAGTACTTC
CSARGLAGTDLPEQYF
>TRBV4-1|TRBD1|TRBJ2-5|many
TGCGCCAGCAGCCCCAACAGGGACAGAGAAGAGACCCAGTACTTC
CASSPNRDREETQYF
>TRBV29-1|TRBD1|TRBJ1-2|-
TGCAGCGTCAAGGGGGCATCCTATGGCTACACCTTC
CSVKGASYGYTF
>TRBV24-1|TRBD1|TRBJ2-3|-
TGTGCCACCAGTGATCGCGGGACAGGGGAATCAGTGTTTTCAGATACGCAGTATTTT
CATSDRGTGESVFSDTQYF
>TRBV7-9|TRBD1|TRBJ2-2|many
TGTGCCAGCAGACCCGACAGGGATAAAGGCGGGGAGCTGTTTTTT
CASRPDRDKGGELFF
>TRBV6-4|-|TRBJ1-1|many
TGTGCCAGCAGTGACTCTAGCACTGAAGCTTTCTTT
CASSDSSTEAFF
>TRBV13|TRBD2|TRBJ2-7|many
TGTGCCAGCAGTTCCCCGGGACTAGCGGGAGTGAGGGAGCAGTACTTC
CASSSPGLAGVREQYF
>TRBV11-2|-|TRBJ1-1|many
TGTGCCAGCAGCACAAGTAATACGGCTTTCTTT
CASSTSNTAFF
>TRBV5-6|TRBD2|TRBJ2-2|-
TGTGCCAGCAGCTGGGACCCGGGACTAGCGGGAGACGGGGAGCTGTTTTTT
CASSWDPGLAGDGELFF
>TRBV7-9|-|TRBJ2-4|many
TGTGCCAGCAGCCCCCCTATCGCAGGGACCAAAAACATTCAGTACTTC
CASSPPIAGTKNIQYF
>TRBV7-9|-|TRBJ2-7|many
TGTGCCAGCAGCTCCCCGATGCGCTACGAGCAGTACTTC
CASSSPMRYEQYF
>TRBV12-3/TRBV12-4|-|TRBJ1-1|many
TGTGCCAGCAGTATCCCTCGGGTTGGAGCTTTCTTT
CASSIPRVGAFF
>TRBV14|TRBD2|TRBJ2-1|many
TGTGCCAGCAGCCAAGCCCGACTAGCGGATCATGAGCAGTTCTTC
CASSQARLADHEQFF
>TRBV28|-|TRBJ1-6|many
TGTGCCAGCAGCCCTTGGGTCAGGGGAAGGTCAACCGATAATTCACCCCTCCACTTT
CASSPWVRGRSTDNSPLHF
>TRBV7-6|TRBD2|TRBJ2-2|few
TGTGCCAGCAGCGGTAGCGGGAAAGTCACCGGGGAGCTGTTTTTT
CASSGSGKVTGELFF
>TRBV28|-|TRBJ1-1|many
TGTGCCAGCAGTTTGACAGCGAACACTGAAGCTTTCTTT
CASSLTANTEAFF
>TRBV5-1|-|TRBJ2-7|-
TGCGCCAGCGGCTTGTTGGACACAGGCCTACGGGAGCAGTACTTC
CASGLLDTGLREQYF
>TRBV12-3/TRBV12-4|TRBD2|TRBJ2-3|many
TGTGCCAGCAGTTTATCCTCGTTGGGACTAGCGTACACAGATACGCAGTATTTT
CASSLSSLGLAYTDTQYF
>TRBV6-6|-|TRBJ2-1|-
TGTGCCAGCAGTTACCCAGTCGGGAAATACAATGAGCAGTTCTTC
CASSYPVGKYNEQFF
>TRBV28|-|TRBJ2-5|many
TGTGCCAGCAGTTTACGAGGAGGTTTAGGCGAGACCCAGTACTTC
CASSLRGGLGETQYF
>TRBV9|-|TRBJ2-3|many
-
CACSVESKSTDTQYF
>TRBV13|-|TRBJ2-5|many
TGTGCCAGCAGCTTAGGTGTAGGGTTGGAGACCCAGTACTTC
CASSLGVGLETQYF
>TRBV30|TRBD2|TRBJ2-3|many
TGTGCCTGGAGTGTACTAGCGGGAGTACCCCCAGATACGCAGTATTTT
CAWSVLAGVPPDTQYF
>TRBV5-3|TRBD1|TRBJ1-5|many
TGTGCCAGAATCATGCTTCTCGGACAGGGGGTTTTT
CARIMLLGQGVF
>TRBV24-1|-|TRBJ2-1|many
TGTGCCACCAGTTCCCGGCAGTACAATGAGCAGTTCTTC
CATSSRQYNEQFF
>TRBV20-1|-|TRBJ2-1|-
TGCAGTGCTACGGGTTATCAATTGGGGGAGAAGTGGGATGAGCAGTTCTTC
CSATGYQLGEKWDEQFF
>TRBV5-1|TRBD1|TRBJ1-1|-
TGCGCCAGCAGCCGGACCTGGGACAGCCTGAACACTGAAGCTTTCTTT
CASSRTWDSLNTEAFF
>TRBV12-3/TRBV12-4|TRBD2|TRBJ2-1|many
TGTGCCAGCAGCCGCACGGCGGGCGGGAGGGAGTACAGCTATGAGCAGTTCTTC
CASSRTAGGREYSYEQFF
>TRBV3-1|-|TRBJ2-7|few
TGTGCCGGCAGCCCCCAAGGCAGCTCCTACGAGCAGTACTTC
CAGSPQGSSYEQYF